A single sample gave rise to the 10 T cell receptor beta chains below, sequenced in a study of CD8 T cells in Susac syndrome. The RNA, about 0.5 to 1 ug, was put through reverse transcription using random hexamers. TCRdb re-called the immunoSEQ multiplex PCR reads through MiXCR, storing one row per CDR3 protein. The sample contains 71,000 or so distinct CDR3 sequences, 93% of which appear only once. Sequencing used CD4+ T cells from PBMCs. The receptors derive from a human donor with Susac syndrome.

The gene calls are TRBV2 and TRBJ1-6, with a weak D call TRBD1 (5 bases). V lost 6 bases, J lost 7 bases, and 10 bases lay in between. The germline CDR1 and CDR2 sequences are SNHLY and FYNNEI. The CDR3 sequence is 13 residues long. The CDR3 coding sequence is TGTGCCAGCAGCGAAAGACAGAATTCACCCCTCCACTTT. It translates to CASSERQNSPLHF.

This clonotype was observed a few times. The chain joins TRBV14 to TRBJ2-5; D may be TRBD2 (6 bases). Germline CDR1 SGHDN, CDR2 FVKESK. Trimming took off 4 bases at V and 0 bases at J, with 12 bases between the two ends. This CDR3 region has 15 residues. CDR3 residues: CASSRGVGNQETQYF. In nucleotides, the CDR3 is TGTGCCAGCAGCCGCGGGGTTGGGAACCAAGAGACCCAGTACTTC.

The gene calls are TRBV9 and TRBJ2-7; TRBD1 matches at 7 bases. CDR3 length: 15 amino acids. Germline values: CDR1 SGDLS, CDR2 YYNGEE. V lost 3 bases to trimming and J lost 5 bases; unmatched junction nucleotides: 11. The CDR3 nucleotides read TGTGCCAGCAGCGGATCAGACAGGGTGTGGAACGAGCAGTACTTC. Protein sequence: CASSGSDRVWNEQYF.

This clonotype was observed once. V and J are TRBV20-1 and TRBJ1-2; D not resolved. V was clipped by 6 bases and J by 7 bases, with 15 bases between them. The CDR3 runs to 12 residues. Looked up from germline, CDR1 is DFQATT and CDR2 is SNEGSKA (reference sequence). CDR3 residues: CSAHAPGFGYTF. The CDR3 nucleotides read TGCAGTGCCCACGCTCCGGGGTTTGGCTACACCTTC.

This clonotype was counted once. J is TRBJ1-3 and V is TRBV14; D perhaps matches TRBD1 (6 bases). V gave up 1 base and J gave up 5 bases, with 9 bases separating them. The germline V gene has CDR1 SGHDN and CDR2 FVKESK. The CDR3 has 14 amino acids. CDR3 sequence: CASSQAGARNTIYF. CDR3 DNA: TGTGCCAGCAGCCAAGCGGGGGCGAGAAACACCATATATTTT.

This rearrangement joins TRBV4-3 to TRBJ2-5; 12 nucleotides match TRBD1. V dropped 0 bases and J dropped 5; count of bases not matched to a gene: 7. The CDR3 is made up of 17 amino acids. Germline V gives CDR1 LGHNA, CDR2 YSLEER. The CDR3 bases are TGCGCCAGCAGCCAAGAAGGGGGACAGGGGGCAGGCGAGACCCAGTACTTC. Its protein is CASSQEGGQGAGETQYF.

J is TRBJ2-1 and V is TRBV2; the D gene could be TRBD1 or TRBD2 (5 bases each). CDR1 and CDR2 from the germline V gene are SNHLY and FYNNEI. The CDR3 length is 14 residues. Trimming removed 4 bases at V and 5 bases at J, with 12 bases between. The CDR3 DNA follows: TGTGCCAGCAGTGGATACGGGGCCCACAATGAGCAGTTCTTC. Translation gives CASSGYGAHNEQFF. The complete variable domain, with remaining parts taken from reference TRBV2 and TRBJ2-1, reads EPEVTQTPSHQVTQMGQEVILRCVPISNHLYFYWYRQILGQKVEFLVSFYNNEISEKSEIFDDQFSVERPDGSNFTLKIRSTKLEDSAMYFCASSGYGAHNEQFFGPGTRLTVL.

The CDR3 DNA sequence: TGTGCCAGCAACAGTATCGGGACAGGGGGTAAGATCGCCTACGAGCAGTACTTC. Its protein is CASNSIGTGGKIAYEQYF. The chain recombines TRBV11-2 with TRBJ2-7, with TRBD1 identical over 11 bases. The CDR3 is made up of 18 amino acids. V trimming: 7 bases; J trimming: 2 bases; junction bases outside the gene matches: 16. Germline lookup yields CDR1 SGHAT and CDR2 FQNNGV.

The chain combines TRBV7-2 with TRBJ2-2, with 11 nucleotides matching TRBD2. CDR3 length: 17 residues. The germline gives CDR1 SGHTA, CDR2 FQGNSA. With V trimmed by 5 bases and J by 1 base, 6 bases remained unmatched. The CDR3: CASSPSGRQLNTGELFF. The CDR3, as DNA: TGTGCCAGCAGCCCTAGCGGGAGGCAACTGAACACCGGGGAGCTGTTTTTT.

The chain has TRBV18 and TRBJ2-5, with D possibly being TRBD2 (5 bases). Trimming shortened V by 2 bases and J by 2 bases, and 9 bases separated the two germline ends. Germline CDR1 is KGHSH and CDR2 is LQKENI. This CDR3 spans 14 amino acids. The CDR3: CASSPVGVQETQYF. The CDR3 DNA reads TGTGCCAGCTCACCAGTCGGGGTTCAAGAGACCCAGTACTTC.